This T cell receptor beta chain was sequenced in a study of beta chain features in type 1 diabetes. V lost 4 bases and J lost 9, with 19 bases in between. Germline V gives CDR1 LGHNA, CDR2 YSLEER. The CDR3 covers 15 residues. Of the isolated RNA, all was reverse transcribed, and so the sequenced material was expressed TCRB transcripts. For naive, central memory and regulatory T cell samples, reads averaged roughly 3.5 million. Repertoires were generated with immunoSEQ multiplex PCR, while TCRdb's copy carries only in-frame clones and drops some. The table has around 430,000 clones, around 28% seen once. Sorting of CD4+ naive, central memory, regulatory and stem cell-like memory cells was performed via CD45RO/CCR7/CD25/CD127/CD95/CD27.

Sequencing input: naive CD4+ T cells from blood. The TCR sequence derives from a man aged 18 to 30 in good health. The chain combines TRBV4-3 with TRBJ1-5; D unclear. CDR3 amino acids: CASSRSPSGSWPQHF. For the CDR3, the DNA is TGCGCCAGCAGCCGAAGCCCGTCCGGCAGCTGGCCCCAGCATTTT.